Listed below are T cell receptor beta chains from one sample, sequenced in a study of PD-1 blockade in classical Hodgkin lymphoma. Libraries were prepared by immunoSEQ multiplex PCR; TCRdb keeps only in-frame clonotypes and omits some of them. The sample lists 5,500 to 8,000 clones; about 82% were seen once. The sample in question was peripheral blood mononuclear cells (PBMCs), obtained before the fourth cycle of nivolumab. Receptors originate from a human donor with classical Hodgkin lymphoma. The CDR3 runs from the conserved cysteine through the conserved F or W. The D gene is left open where the match is weak. Size is omitted from some rows. Given values are once, few, many or a class for expanded clones.

clone size	V gene	J gene	D gene	CDR3 DNA	CDR3 protein
-	TRBV19	TRBJ1-5	-	TGTGCCACCTCCGGACACTATAGCAATCAGCCCCAGCATTTT	CATSGHYSNQPQHF
-	TRBV7-9	TRBJ1-1	TRBD1	TGTGCCAGCAGCTTGGGACAGCTGAACACTGAAGCTTTCTTT	CASSLGQLNTEAFF
-	TRBV29-1	TRBJ2-5	-	TGCAGCGCTCGGACGGCTTTCTGGGAGCAGTACTTC	CSARTAFWEQYF
-	TRBV14	TRBJ1-6	-	TGTGCCAGCAGCCAAGGCGTAGGTTATTCACCCCTCCACTTT	CASSQGVGYSPLHF
once	TRBV5-1	TRBJ2-2	TRBD2	TGCGCCAGCAGCTTCACTAGCGGGGGCACCGGGGAGCTGTTTTTT	CASSFTSGGTGELFF
-	TRBV5-1	TRBJ2-7	TRBD1	TGCGCCAGCAGCTTGGAGAGGGGGCCCACCTACGAGCAGTACTTC	CASSLERGPTYEQYF
-	TRBV10-3	TRBJ2-5	-	TGTGCCATCAGTGCGACAGGGAGGGAGACCCAGTACTTC	CAISATGRETQYF
-	TRBV18	TRBJ1-6	TRBD1	TGTGCCAGCTCCCCGGACAGGGTGAATTCACCCCTCCACTTT	CASSPDRVNSPLHF
-	TRBV5-4	TRBJ1-1	-	TGTGCCAGCAGCAGTGGTGCGCGGCTTAACACTGAAGCTTTCTTT	CASSSGARLNTEAFF
-	TRBV7-2	TRBJ1-1	-	TGTGCCAGCAGCTCCGCTGTCCGGTCCACTGAAGCTTTCTTT	CASSSAVRSTEAFF
-	TRBV10-3	TRBJ1-5	-	TGTGCCATCAGTGGAACCAATCAGCCCCAGCATTTT	CAISGTNQPQHF
-	TRBV11-2	TRBJ1-1	-	TGTGCCAGCAGCCCCGGGACACCGAACACTGAAGCTTTCTTT	CASSPGTPNTEAFF
-	TRBV7-9	TRBJ1-1	-	TGTGCCAGCAGCTTAGGATTTTCGCTTCTCAATGAAGCTTTCTTT	CASSLGFSLLNEAFF
-	TRBV5-1	TRBJ2-3	TRBD2	TGCGCCAGCAGCTTTTCTAGCGGGGGGCCATCTGGGGATACGCAGTATTTT	CASSFSSGGPSGDTQYF
-	TRBV4-2	TRBJ2-7	-	TGTGCCAGCAGCCACCTCCGGGGCTACGAGCAGTACTTC	CASSHLRGYEQYF
once	TRBV10-3	TRBJ1-1	-	TGTGCCATCAGTGATAAGGGATCGGGGGTGGGCACTGAAGCTTTCTTT	CAISDKGSGVGTEAFF
-	TRBV4-3	TRBJ1-1	-	TGCGCCAGCAGCCACTCCTCGGGGAGCGTCTCTGAAGCTTTCTTT	CASSHSSGSVSEAFF
-	TRBV19	TRBJ1-1	-	TGTGCCAGTAGTATACTTGGGAACACTGAAGCTTTCTTT	CASSILGNTEAFF
few	TRBV29-1	TRBJ2-1	-	TGCAGCGTCCTGGAGGGCTACACCTACAATGAGCAGTTCTTC	CSVLEGYTYNEQFF
-	TRBV14	TRBJ1-2	-	TGTGCCAGCAGCCAAAGGCGGGCCTATGGCTACACCTTC	CASSQRRAYGYTF
few	TRBV7-8	TRBJ1-6	TRBD1	TGTGCCAGCAGCTTAGCCAGACAGGGGAAGTCACCCCTCCACTTT	CASSLARQGKSPLHF
medium-sized	TRBV6-6	TRBJ2-7	-	TGTGCCAGCAGTTACAATGGCAAGACCTACGAGCAGTACTTC	CASSYNGKTYEQYF
-	TRBV6-5	TRBJ1-4	-	TGTGCCAGCAGGCCGACGGCCACTAATGAAAAACTGTTTTTT	CASRPTATNEKLFF
once	TRBV12-5	TRBJ2-3	-	TGTGCTAGTGGACCCCCGGGAGCAGATACGCAGTATTTT	CASGPPGADTQYF
once	TRBV10-3	TRBJ2-7	TRBD1	TGTGCCATCATCCCGGGACAGGCGATATACGAGCAGTACTTC	CAIIPGQAIYEQYF
-	TRBV2	TRBJ1-2	-	TGTGCCAGCAGTGAGTCCCGTCGGTTGAGTGGCTACACCTTC	CASSESRRLSGYTF
-	TRBV19	TRBJ1-5	TRBD1	TGTGCCAGTAGTATAGTTGGGGACAGAAATAGCAATCAGCCCCAGCATTTT	CASSIVGDRNSNQPQHF
-	TRBV29-1	TRBJ2-3	TRBD1	TGCAGCGTTGGACAGGGTAGGTCAGATACGCAGTATTTT	CSVGQGRSDTQYF
-	TRBV7-8	TRBJ2-2	TRBD2	TGTGCCAGCAGCCCTGACGGACTAGCGGGGGGAGGCGGGGAGCTGTTTTTT	CASSPDGLAGGGGELFF
-	TRBV9	TRBJ2-1	-	TGTGCCAGCAGCTCGGGACCGCTAGGGAATGAGCAGTTCTTC	CASSSGPLGNEQFF
-	TRBV5-6	TRBJ1-2	TRBD1	TGTGCCAGCAGCTTGGGACAGGGGGATGGCTACACCTTC	CASSLGQGDGYTF
-	TRBV5-4	TRBJ1-1	-	TGTGCCAGCAGCTTCGACCGGAACACTGAAGCTTTCTTT	CASSFDRNTEAFF
-	TRBV9	TRBJ1-5	TRBD1	TGTGCCAGCAGCGCGACAGGGGTGGATCAGCCCCAGCATTTT	CASSATGVDQPQHF
once	TRBV5-1	TRBJ2-1	TRBD1	TGCGCCAGCAGCTTGGGTTGGGACAGCTATTTCTCCTACAATGAGCAGTTCTTC	CASSLGWDSYFSYNEQFF
-	TRBV29-1	TRBJ2-2	-	TGCAGCGTTGTCATGCACACCGGGGAGCTGTTTTTT	CSVVMHTGELFF
-	TRBV9	TRBJ1-3	-	TGTGCCAGCAGCGTAGGGGGAGGGGCCCTGACCTCTGGAAACACCATATATTTT	CASSVGGGALTSGNTIYF
-	TRBV4-2	TRBJ2-2	TRBD1	TGTGCCAGCAGCCATTCCGGGACAGGGTCCGGGGAGCTGTTTTTT	CASSHSGTGSGELFF
-	TRBV9	TRBJ1-6	-	TGTGCCAGCAGCGTAGCCTCGGGGTCACCCCTCCACTTT	CASSVASGSPLHF
-	TRBV28	TRBJ1-6	TRBD1	TGTGCCAGCAGTCCTCCTCCGGGACAGGGTGCATCACCCCTCCACTTT	CASSPPPGQGASPLHF
-	TRBV19	TRBJ2-1	TRBD2	TGTGCCAGTAGTTTTCGGACTAGCGGGGAGCAGTTCTTC	CASSFRTSGEQFF
large	TRBV14	TRBJ1-1	TRBD1	TGTGCCAGCAGAATAACAGGGGAAGGAGGTGAAGCTTTCTTT	CASRITGEGGEAFF
-	TRBV7-9	TRBJ1-1	-	TGTGCCAGCAGCTTAGAACCTGCGGCGAACACTGAAGCTTTCTTT	CASSLEPAANTEAFF
few	TRBV4-1	TRBJ2-2	-	TGCGCCAGCAGCCACCGTTCGGGCCGACTAGGGGACACCGGGGAGCTGTTTTTT	CASSHRSGRLGDTGELFF
-	TRBV2	TRBJ2-2	-	TGTGCCAGCAGTGTGGAGGGGGTCGCCGGGGAGCTGTTTTTT	CASSVEGVAGELFF
-	TRBV27	TRBJ1-2	-	TGTGCCAGCAGTTTTCAGGGAGGAGCTGGCTACACCTTC	CASSFQGGAGYTF
medium-sized	TRBV6-9	TRBJ2-7	-	TGTGCCAGCAGTTACAATGGCAAGACCTACGAGCAGTACTTC	CASSYNGKTYEQYF
once	TRBV5-4	TRBJ2-2	-	TGTGCCAGCAGCAAGGGACAGAACACCGGGGAGCTGTTTTTT	CASSKGQNTGELFF
-	TRBV9	TRBJ2-1	-	TGTGCCAGCAGCACCCCGTCTATCGAGGCTCCCTACAATGAGCAGTTCTTC	CASSTPSIEAPYNEQFF
-	TRBV19	TRBJ1-5	-	TGTGCCAGTAGTATCGGGGGGCACGGCAATCAGCCCCAGCATTTT	CASSIGGHGNQPQHF
-	TRBV4-1	TRBJ1-6	-	TGCGCCAGCAGCCTCCAGTGGGTTAATTCACCCCTCCACTTT	CASSLQWVNSPLHF
once	TRBV7-3	TRBJ2-5	-	TGTGCCAGCAGCTTAGGGGTCTCGGGCCAAGAGACCCAGTACTTC	CASSLGVSGQETQYF
large	TRBV25-1	TRBJ2-3	-	TGTGCCAGCAGTGAGGGAGATACGCAGTATTTT	CASSEGDTQYF
-	TRBV15	TRBJ2-1	TRBD2	TGTGCCACCAGCAGAGGCGGGGGGAGGGTTAGCAATGAGCAGTTCTTC	CATSRGGGRVSNEQFF
-	TRBV5-1	TRBJ2-1	-	TGCGCCAGCACTCGAGGGACCGCCCTTCCCCAGTTCTTC	CASTRGTALPQFF
-	TRBV6-5	TRBJ1-1	-	TGTGCCAGCAGTTACTGGGGGCAGAACACTGAAGCTTTCTTT	CASSYWGQNTEAFF
-	TRBV18	TRBJ1-4	-	TGTGCCAGCTCGACCAACATGGATGAAAAACTGTTTTTT	CASSTNMDEKLFF